The 8 T cell receptor beta chains given below trace back to one sample, sequenced in a study of graft-versus-host responses after intestinal transplantation. For these TCRs, the target antigens are not known. TCRdb keeps only in-frame clones here, not all; method: immunoSEQ multiplex PCR. This table holds approximately 85,000 clones, 85% to 95% found once. Sequencing was performed on unstimulated CD8+ T cells sorted from spleen or lymph node cells, taken before transplant. These receptors came from a human donor who was the organ donor for an intestinal transplant.

V usage is TRBV5-1 and J usage is TRBJ2-1; TRBD2 matches 11 bases. After removal of 4 bases from V and 3 bases from J, the junction contained 12 bases not matched to a gene. The CDR3 length is 18 residues. The germline gives CDR1 SGHRS, CDR2 YFSETQ. The DNA for the CDR3 is TGCGCCAGCAGCCCCGGACTAGCGGGTTATTCTATCTACAATGAGCAGTTCTTC. It is translated as CASSPGLAGYSIYNEQFF.

This rearrangement joins TRBV7-9 to TRBJ2-7, with unresolved D. V gave up 6 bases and J gave up 2 bases, with 17 bases separating them. Germline V gene sequence: CDR1 SEHNR, CDR2 FQNEAQ (reference sequence). CDR3 length equals 15 residues. CDR3 nucleotides: TGTGCCAGCAGTAATCCCGCCCCGGTTCCCTACGAGCAGTACTTC. Translated: CASSNPAPVPYEQYF.

This chain connects TRBV6-5 to TRBJ1-1; D remains ambiguous. Germline V lookup: CDR1 MNHEY, CDR2 SVGAGI. Trimming shortened V by 6 bases and J by 1 base, and 9 bases separated the two germline ends. CDR3 length: 13 residues. CDR3 coding DNA: TGTGCCAGCAGGGAGGGAGCGAACACTGAAGCTTTCTTT. Its translation: CASREGANTEAFF.

CDR3: CASSLDVFTRGGIDEQYF. In nucleotides, the CDR3 is TGTGCCAGCAGCTTGGATGTATTCACGCGGGGGGGCATCGACGAGCAGTACTTC. The gene calls are TRBV5-4 and TRBJ2-7, with 9 bases fitting TRBD2. The CDR3 is made up of 18 amino acids. J gave up 5 bases and V 0 bases, and 15 bases lay outside the gene matches. CDR1 and CDR2 (germline): SGHNT, YYREEE (reference sequence).

This chain joins TRBV28 and TRBJ2-3, with 8 nucleotides matching TRBD2. CDR1 is MDHEN and CDR2 is SYDVKM in the germline V gene. J lost 6 bases, V lost 6 bases, and 11 bases had no gene match. The length of the CDR3 is 15 residues. For the CDR3, the DNA is TGTGCCAGCAGCGCCCCGGGGGGGTTTGGGGATACGCAGTATTTT. Its protein is CASSAPGGFGDTQYF.

The sample holds one count of this clone. CDR3 coding DNA: TGTGCCAGCAGTTTTAAAAGGGGGGAAAAACTGTTTTTT. It translates to CASSFKRGEKLFF. The chain is built from TRBV27 and TRBJ1-4, with D tentatively TRBD1 (6 bases). V lost 3 bases and J lost 8, with 10 bases in between. The CDR3 consists of 13 residues. The germline gives CDR1 MNHEY, CDR2 SMNVEV (reference sequence).

The CDR3 sequence: CARSPLPHEQFF. The CDR3 DNA is TGTGCCAGGAGCCCCCTTCCCCATGAGCAGTTCTTC. The J gene is TRBJ2-1, the V gene TRBV6-4; D ambiguous. This CDR3 region has 12 residues. Germline values: CDR1 MRHNA, CDR2 SNTAGT. The V end was cut by 9 bases, the J end by 8 bases, with 14 bases between.

The chain employs TRBV10-3 and TRBJ2-7; the match to TRBD1 covers 8 bases. The CDR3 length is 14 residues. Germline CDR1 ENHRY, CDR2 SYGVKD. The junction had 2 bases not matched to a gene; V was cut back by 2 bases and J by 2 bases. The CDR3 nucleotides are TGTGCCATCAGTGAGGACAGGGGAGCCTACGAGCAGTACTTC. Its protein product is CAISEDRGAYEQYF.